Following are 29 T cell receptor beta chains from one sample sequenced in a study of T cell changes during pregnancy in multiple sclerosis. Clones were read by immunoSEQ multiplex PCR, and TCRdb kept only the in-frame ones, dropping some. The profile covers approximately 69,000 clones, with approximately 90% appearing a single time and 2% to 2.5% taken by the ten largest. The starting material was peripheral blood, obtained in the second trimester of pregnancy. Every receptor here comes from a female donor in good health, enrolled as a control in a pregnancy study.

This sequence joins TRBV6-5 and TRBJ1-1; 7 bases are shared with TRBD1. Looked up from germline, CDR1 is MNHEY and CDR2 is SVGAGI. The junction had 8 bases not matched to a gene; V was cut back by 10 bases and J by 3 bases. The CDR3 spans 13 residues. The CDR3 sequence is CATRTGVYTEAFF. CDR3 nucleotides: TGTGCCACAAGAACAGGGGTGTACACTGAAGCTTTCTTT.

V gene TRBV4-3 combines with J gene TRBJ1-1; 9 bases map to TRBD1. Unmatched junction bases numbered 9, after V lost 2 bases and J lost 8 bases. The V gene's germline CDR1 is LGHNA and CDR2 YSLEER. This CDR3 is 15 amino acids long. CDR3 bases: TGCGCCAGCAGCCAAAAACCGGGACAGGGATGGGAAGCTTTCTTT. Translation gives CASSQKPGQGWEAFF.

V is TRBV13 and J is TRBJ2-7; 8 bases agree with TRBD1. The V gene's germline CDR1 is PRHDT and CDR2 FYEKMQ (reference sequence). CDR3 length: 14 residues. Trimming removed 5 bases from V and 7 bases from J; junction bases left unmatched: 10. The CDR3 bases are TGTGCCAGCAGCAAACCGCAGGGGGCGAGGGAGCAGTACTTC. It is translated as CASSKPQGAREQYF.

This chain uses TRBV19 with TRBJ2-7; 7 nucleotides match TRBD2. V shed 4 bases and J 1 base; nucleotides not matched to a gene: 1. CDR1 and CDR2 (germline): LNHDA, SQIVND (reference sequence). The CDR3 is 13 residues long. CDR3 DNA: TGTGCCAGTAGTAAGGGACTATCCTACGAGCAGTACTTC. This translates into CASSKGLSYEQYF.

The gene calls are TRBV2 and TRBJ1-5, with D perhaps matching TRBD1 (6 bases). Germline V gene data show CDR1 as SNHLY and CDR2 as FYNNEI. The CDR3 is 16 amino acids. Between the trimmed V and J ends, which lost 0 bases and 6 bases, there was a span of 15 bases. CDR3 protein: CASSEALLQGTQPQHF. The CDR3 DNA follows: TGTGCCAGCAGTGAAGCGCTTCTCCAGGGGACTCAGCCCCAGCATTTT.

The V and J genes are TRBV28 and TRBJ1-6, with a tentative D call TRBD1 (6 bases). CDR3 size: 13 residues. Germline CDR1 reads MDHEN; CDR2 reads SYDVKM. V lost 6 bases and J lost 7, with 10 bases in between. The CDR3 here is CASSTGKNSPLHF. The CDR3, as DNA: TGTGCCAGCAGCACAGGGAAGAATTCACCCCTCCACTTT.

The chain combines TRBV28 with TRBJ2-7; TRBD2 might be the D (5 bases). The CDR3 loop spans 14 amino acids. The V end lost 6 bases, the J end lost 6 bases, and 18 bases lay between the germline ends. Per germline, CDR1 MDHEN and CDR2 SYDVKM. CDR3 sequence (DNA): TGTGCCAGCAGCCCGCACTACGGAGGCTTCGAGCAGTACTTC. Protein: CASSPHYGGFEQYF.

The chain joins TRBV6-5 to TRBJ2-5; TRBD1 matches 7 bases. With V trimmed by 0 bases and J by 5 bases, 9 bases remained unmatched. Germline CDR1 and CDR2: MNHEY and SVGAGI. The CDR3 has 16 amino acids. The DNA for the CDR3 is TGTGCCAGCAGTTACTCTAGGGACAGTTTCCGGGAGACCCAGTACTTC. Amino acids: CASSYSRDSFRETQYF.

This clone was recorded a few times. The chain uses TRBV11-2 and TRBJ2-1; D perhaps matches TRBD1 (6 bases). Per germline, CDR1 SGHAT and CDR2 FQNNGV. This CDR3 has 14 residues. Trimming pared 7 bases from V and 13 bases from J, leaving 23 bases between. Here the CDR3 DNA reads TGTGCCAGCACCCAGGGGTTAGACACAAGGATTCAGTTCTTC. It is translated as CASTQGLDTRIQFF.

CDR3 DNA: TGTGCCAGCAGCCCCTCCGGGACTGGCACAGATACGCAGTATTTT. Protein sequence: CASSPSGTGTDTQYF. The chain carries TRBV5-4 and TRBJ2-3, with a weak D call TRBD2 (6 bases). Germline-derived CDR1 and CDR2 are SGHNT and YYREEE (reference sequence). The CDR3 runs 15 residues. V was cut by 4 bases and J by 1 base, with 13 bases left in between.

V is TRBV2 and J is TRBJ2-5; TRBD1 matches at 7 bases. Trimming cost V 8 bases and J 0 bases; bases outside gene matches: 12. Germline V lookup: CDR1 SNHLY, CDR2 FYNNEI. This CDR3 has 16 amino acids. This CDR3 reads CASAPLDREYQETQYF. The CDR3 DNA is TGTGCCAGCGCACCTTTAGACAGGGAATACCAAGAGACCCAGTACTTC.

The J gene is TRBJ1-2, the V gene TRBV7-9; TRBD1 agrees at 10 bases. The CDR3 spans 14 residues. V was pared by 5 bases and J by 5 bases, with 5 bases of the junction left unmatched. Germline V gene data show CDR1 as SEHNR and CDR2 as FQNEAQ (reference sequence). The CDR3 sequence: CASSRTGGEYGYTF. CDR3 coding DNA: TGTGCCAGCAGCCGGACAGGGGGGGAGTATGGCTACACCTTC. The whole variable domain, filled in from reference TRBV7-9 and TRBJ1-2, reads DTGVSQNPRHKITKRGQNVTFRCDPISEHNRLYWYRQTLGQGPEFLTYFQNEAQLEKSRLLSDRFSAERPKGSFSTLEIQRTEQGDSAMYLCASSRTGGEYGYTFGSGTRLTVV.

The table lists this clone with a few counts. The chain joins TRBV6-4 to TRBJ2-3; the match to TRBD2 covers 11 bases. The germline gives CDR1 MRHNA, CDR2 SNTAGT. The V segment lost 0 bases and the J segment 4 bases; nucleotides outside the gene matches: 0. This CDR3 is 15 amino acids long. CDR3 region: CASSDSSGGADTQYF. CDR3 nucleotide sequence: TGTGCCAGCAGTGACTCTAGCGGGGGGGCAGATACGCAGTATTTT.

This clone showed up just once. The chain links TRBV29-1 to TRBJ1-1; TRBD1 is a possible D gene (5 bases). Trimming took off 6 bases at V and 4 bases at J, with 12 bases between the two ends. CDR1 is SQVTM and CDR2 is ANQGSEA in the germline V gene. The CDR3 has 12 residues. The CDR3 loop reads CSVGPGGTEAFF. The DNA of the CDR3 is TGCAGCGTGGGTCCGGGGGGCACTGAAGCTTTCTTT.

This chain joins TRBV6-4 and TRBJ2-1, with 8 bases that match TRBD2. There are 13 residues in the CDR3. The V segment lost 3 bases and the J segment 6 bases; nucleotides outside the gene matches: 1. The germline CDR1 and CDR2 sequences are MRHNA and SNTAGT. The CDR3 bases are TGTGCCAGCAGTGATAGCGGGGTCAATGAGCAGTTCTTC. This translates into CASSDSGVNEQFF.

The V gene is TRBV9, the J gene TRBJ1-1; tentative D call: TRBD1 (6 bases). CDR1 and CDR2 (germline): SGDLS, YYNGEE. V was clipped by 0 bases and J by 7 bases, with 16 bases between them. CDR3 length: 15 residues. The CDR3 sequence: CASSVEGGGHSEAFF. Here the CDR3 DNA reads TGTGCCAGCAGCGTAGAGGGGGGGGGTCACAGTGAAGCTTTCTTT.

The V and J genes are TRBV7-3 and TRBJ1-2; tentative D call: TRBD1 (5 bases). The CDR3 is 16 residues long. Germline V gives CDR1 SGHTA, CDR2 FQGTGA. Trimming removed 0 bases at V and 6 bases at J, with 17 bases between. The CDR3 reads CASSLTDRPVIDGYTF. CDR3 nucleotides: TGTGCCAGCAGCTTAACCGACAGACCGGTTATAGATGGCTACACCTTC.

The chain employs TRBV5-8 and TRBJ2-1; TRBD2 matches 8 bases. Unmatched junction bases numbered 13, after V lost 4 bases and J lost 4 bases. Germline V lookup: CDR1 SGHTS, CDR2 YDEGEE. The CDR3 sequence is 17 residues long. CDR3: CASSPTPGTRIYNEQFF. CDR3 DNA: TGTGCCAGCAGCCCTACTCCCGGGACTAGAATATACAATGAGCAGTTCTTC.

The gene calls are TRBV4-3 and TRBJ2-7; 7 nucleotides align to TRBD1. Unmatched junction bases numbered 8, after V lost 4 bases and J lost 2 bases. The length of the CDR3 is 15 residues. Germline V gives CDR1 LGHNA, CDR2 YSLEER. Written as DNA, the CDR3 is TGCGCCAGCAGCCGAGACAGGGTCGACGCCTACGAGCAGTACTTC. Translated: CASSRDRVDAYEQYF.

In nucleotides, the CDR3 is TGTGCCAGCAGCTTCTCGGGATCCGGGGAGGGCTACACCTTC. Translation gives CASSFSGSGEGYTF. This sequence joins TRBV7-6 and TRBJ1-2, with no clear D. CDR1 SGHVS and CDR2 FNYEAQ come from the germline V gene. CDR3 size: 14 residues. V gave up 3 bases and J gave up 8 bases, with 16 bases separating them. The full variable domain, rest sourced from reference TRBV7-6 and TRBJ1-2, is GAGVSQSPRYKVTKRGQDVALRCDPISGHVSLYWYRQALGQGPEFLTYFNYEAQQDKSGLPNDRFSAERPEGSISTLTIQRTEQRDSAMYRCASSFSGSGEGYTFGSGTRLTVV.

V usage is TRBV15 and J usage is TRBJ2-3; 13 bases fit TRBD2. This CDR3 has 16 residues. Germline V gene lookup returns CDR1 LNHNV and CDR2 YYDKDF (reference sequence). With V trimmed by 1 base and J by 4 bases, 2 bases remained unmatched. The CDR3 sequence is CATSRGTSGGPDTQYF. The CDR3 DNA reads TGTGCCACCAGCAGAGGGACTAGCGGGGGCCCAGATACGCAGTATTTT.

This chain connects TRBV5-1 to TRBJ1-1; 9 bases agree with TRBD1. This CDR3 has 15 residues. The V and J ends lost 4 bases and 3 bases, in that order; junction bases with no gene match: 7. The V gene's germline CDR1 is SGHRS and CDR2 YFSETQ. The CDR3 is CASSPGDRVYTEAFF. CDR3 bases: TGCGCCAGCAGCCCGGGGGACAGGGTATACACTGAAGCTTTCTTT.

CDR3 loop: CASSLFGGALYEQYF. Written as DNA, the CDR3 is TGTGCCAGCAGCTTGTTTGGGGGGGCACTCTACGAGCAGTACTTC. V usage is TRBV5-6 and J usage is TRBJ2-7, with a possible D match to TRBD2 (7 bases). The CDR3 spans 15 residues. The V end lost 1 base, the J end lost 3 bases, and 14 bases lay between the germline ends. Germline values: CDR1 SGHDT, CDR2 YYEEEE.

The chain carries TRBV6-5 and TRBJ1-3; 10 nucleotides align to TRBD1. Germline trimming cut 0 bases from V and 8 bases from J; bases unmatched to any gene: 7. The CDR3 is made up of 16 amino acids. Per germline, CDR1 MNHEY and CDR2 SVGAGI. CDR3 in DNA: TGTGCCAGCAGTTACTCTTCAGGACAGGGGGTAGACACCATATATTTT. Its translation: CASSYSSGQGVDTIYF.

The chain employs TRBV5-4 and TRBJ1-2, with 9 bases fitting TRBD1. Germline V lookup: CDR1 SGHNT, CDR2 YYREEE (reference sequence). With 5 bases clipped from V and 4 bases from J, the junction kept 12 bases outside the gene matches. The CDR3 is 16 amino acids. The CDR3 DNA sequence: TGTGCCAGCAGTCCTGACAGGGGGGGATTCACCTATGGCTACACCTTC. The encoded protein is CASSPDRGGFTYGYTF. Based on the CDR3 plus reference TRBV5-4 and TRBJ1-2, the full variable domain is ETGVTQSPTHLIKTRGQQVTLRCSSQSGHNTVSWYQQALGQGPQFIFQYYREEENGRGNFPPRFSGLQFPNYSSELNVNALELDDSALYLCASSPDRGGFTYGYTFGSGTRLTVV.

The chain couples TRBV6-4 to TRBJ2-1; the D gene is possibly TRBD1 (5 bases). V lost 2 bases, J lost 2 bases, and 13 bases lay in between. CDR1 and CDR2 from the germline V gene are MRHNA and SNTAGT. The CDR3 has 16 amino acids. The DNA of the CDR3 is TGTGCCAGCAGTGACGGATTCAGGGAAGCCTACAATGAGCAGTTCTTC. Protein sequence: CASSDGFREAYNEQFF.

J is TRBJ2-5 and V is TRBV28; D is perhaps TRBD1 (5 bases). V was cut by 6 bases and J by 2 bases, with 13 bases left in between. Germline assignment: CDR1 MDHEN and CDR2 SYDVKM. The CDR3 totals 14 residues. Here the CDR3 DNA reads TGTGCCAGCAGGGTTCCCAGGGCACAAGAGACCCAGTACTTC. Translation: CASRVPRAQETQYF.

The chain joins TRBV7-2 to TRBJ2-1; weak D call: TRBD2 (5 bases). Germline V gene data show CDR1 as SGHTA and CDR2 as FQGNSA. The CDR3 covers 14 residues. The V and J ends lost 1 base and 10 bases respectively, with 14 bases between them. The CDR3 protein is CASSLGTYGWEQFF. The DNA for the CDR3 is TGTGCCAGCAGCTTAGGGACTTATGGTTGGGAGCAGTTCTTC. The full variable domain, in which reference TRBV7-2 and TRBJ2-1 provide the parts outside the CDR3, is GAGVSQSPSNKVTEKGKDVELRCDPISGHTALYWYRQSLGQGLEFLIYFQGNSAPDKSGLPSDRFSAERTGGSVSTLTIQRTQQEDSAVYLCASSLGTYGWEQFFGPGTRLTVL.

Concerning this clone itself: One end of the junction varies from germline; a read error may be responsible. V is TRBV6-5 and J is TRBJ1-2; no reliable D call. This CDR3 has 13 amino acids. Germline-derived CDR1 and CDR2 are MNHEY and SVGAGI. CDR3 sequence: CASSYRGNYGHTF. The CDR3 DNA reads TGTGCCAGCAGTTACCGAGGGAACTATGGCCACACCTTC.